This T cell receptor beta chain came from a study of blood T cell repertoires in COVID-19. Germline V CDR1 and CDR2: LGHNA, YNFKEQ. This CDR3 contains 18 residues. V lost 3 bases and J 4 bases, leaving 24 bases between the germline ends. Data came from immunoSEQ multiplex PCR; TCRdb stores just in-frame clones and leaves some out. Of about 210,000 clones in the sample, approximately 86% were seen once. The J gene is TRBJ1-1, the V gene TRBV4-2; weak D call: TRBD1 (5 bases). The source material was peripheral blood. This sequence was found in a man in his fifties or sixties with COVID-19, enrolled during active disease. CDR3 loop: CASSQGGALAGIGTEAFF. CDR3 sequence (DNA): TGTGCCAGCAGCCAGGGGGGAGCTTTGGCAGGGATAGGCACTGAAGCTTTCTTT.